The text below deals with one T cell receptor beta chain. The data are from a study of T cells in tuberculosis. Study information: IGRA-negative adolescents, IGRA-positive adolescents with latent tuberculosis and adults with active tuberculosis formed this South African cohort.

Time point defined: new active TB diagnosis, blood taken before or within 7 days of starting treatment. Profiling relied on immunoSEQ multiplex PCR, and the TCRdb table lists in-frame clones only, not all of them. The data show about 33,000 clones, around 92% seen once. V lost 0 bases to trimming and J lost 1 base, with 18 bases between them. The CDR3 runs 18 residues. Germline CDR1 MNHEY, CDR2 SMNVEV (reference sequence). The chain combines TRBV27 with TRBJ1-2; tentative D call: TRBD1 (5 bases). The TCR comes from an adult with tuberculosis. Some clones in this sample may be carry-over from other donors' samples. This material consisted of PBMCs, taken at tuberculosis diagnosis. This CDR3 is CASSLSARVGDYNYGYTF. The CDR3 DNA reads as TGTGCCAGCAGTTTATCCGCGAGGGTGGGGGACTATAACTATGGCTACACCTTC.